Listed below are T cell receptor beta chains from one sample, sequenced in a study of identical twins. TCRdb recomputed calls from the 5' RACE reads with MiXCR, one row per CDR3 protein. This sample has around 510,000 distinct CDR3 sequences, with 13% to 15% found just once. These data were likewise used in another study, on yellow fever vaccine responses in identical twins.

Sequencing was carried out using CD4+ T cells sorted from blood. These receptors all stem from a woman younger than 35 in good health. The CDR3 runs from the conserved cysteine through the conserved F or W. The D gene is left open where the match is weak. Not every row has a clone size; where given, it reads once, few, many or a size class.

clone size	V gene	D gene	J gene	CDR3 protein	CDR3 DNA
-	TRBV18	-	TRBJ1-1	CASSQGFTEAFF	TGTGCCAGCTCACAAGGGTTCACTGAAGCTTTCTTT
-	TRBV12-3/TRBV12-4	-	TRBJ1-2	CASRIASAIPALTF	TGTGCCAGCAGGATCGCGTCCGCCATACCCGCCCTCACCTTC
-	TRBV7-2	TRBD1	TRBJ2-7	CASSSRDRGRYEQYF	TGTGCCAGCAGCTCTCGGGACAGGGGCCGCTACGAGCAGTACTTC
-	TRBV27	TRBD2	TRBJ2-5	CASSLISGTYQETQYF	TGTGCCAGCAGTTTAATTAGCGGGACGTACCAAGAGACCCAGTACTTC
-	TRBV27	TRBD1	TRBJ2-7	CASSRDRARSYEQYF	TGTGCCAGCAGCCGAGACAGGGCGAGGTCCTACGAGCAGTACTTC
-	TRBV18	-	TRBJ2-7	CASSSLTGLEWSTYEQYF	TGTGCCAGCTCAAGTCTAACAGGTCTTGAATGGAGCACCTACGAGCAGTACTTC
-	TRBV7-9	TRBD1	TRBJ1-4	CASSPGQGATNEKLFF	TGTGCCAGCAGCCCGGGACAGGGGGCAACTAATGAAAAACTGTTTTTT
-	TRBV11-3	-	TRBJ2-3	CASSTLRGDTQYF	TGTGCCAGCAGCACTTTGCGGGGAGATACGCAGTATTTT
-	TRBV13	TRBD2	TRBJ2-3	CASSLGSAGGGTQYF	TGTGCCAGCAGCTTAGGCTCCGCGGGAGGAGGTACGCAGTATTTT
few	TRBV7-9	-	TRBJ2-7	CASSPEAGEQYF	TGTGCCAGCAGCCCTGAAGCTGGCGAGCAGTACTTC
many	TRBV9	-	TRBJ2-3	CASSVGGASTDTQYF	TGTGCCAGCAGCGTCGGCGGGGCGAGCACAGATACGCAGTATTTT
few	TRBV18	TRBD2	TRBJ2-5	CASSTSVLEETQYF	TGTGCCAGCTCAACTAGCGTTTTGGAAGAGACCCAGTACTTC
-	TRBV29-1	-	TRBJ2-3	CSVEFTSDSTDTQYF	TGCAGCGTTGAGTTTACCAGCGACAGCACAGATACGCAGTATTTT
few	TRBV5-1	-	TRBJ1-4	CASSRRGTNEKLFF	TGCGCCAGCAGCAGGCGGGGGACTAATGAAAAACTGTTTTTT
-	TRBV5-1	TRBD2	TRBJ2-3	CASSLGLAGLDTQYF	TGCGCCAGCAGCTTGGGACTAGCGGGACTGGATACGCAGTATTTT
few	TRBV5-1	-	TRBJ2-5	CASSLGLGPGGETQYF	TGCGCCAGCAGCTTGGGCCTAGGGCCAGGCGGGGAGACCCAGTACTTC
many	TRBV6-1	-	TRBJ2-6	CASSPRSGANVLTF	TGTGCCAGCAGTCCCCGGTCTGGGGCCAACGTCCTGACTTTC
many	TRBV10-2	-	TRBJ2-1	CASSEQAYNEQFF	TGCGCCAGCAGTGAACAGGCGTACAATGAGCAGTTCTTC
few	TRBV4-1	TRBD2	TRBJ2-3	CASSQVLAAVDTQYF	TGCGCCAGCAGCCAAGTGCTAGCGGCTGTGGATACGCAGTATTTT
few	TRBV18	TRBD1	TRBJ2-7	CASSRDSDEQYF	TGTGCCAGCTCCCGGGACAGCGACGAGCAGTACTTC
-	TRBV10-3	-	TRBJ1-6	CAISAEQKNNSPLHF	TGTGCCATCAGTGCGGAGCAGAAAAATAATTCACCCCTCCACTTT
few	TRBV11-2	-	TRBJ2-2	CASSWTMPNTGELFF	TGTGCCAGCAGCTGGACTATGCCAAACACCGGGGAGCTGTTTTTT
-	TRBV14	-	TRBJ2-1	CASSQRTAAVTYNEQFF	TGTGCCAGCAGCCAAAGGACAGCCGCCGTTACCTACAATGAGCAGTTCTTC
many	TRBV20-1	-	TRBJ2-3	CSGIRAGTGDTQYF	TGCAGTGGAATCCGGGCAGGGACCGGGGATACGCAGTATTTT
few	TRBV20-1	TRBD1	TRBJ1-1	CSARTGGVSTEAFF	TGCAGTGCTAGGACAGGGGGCGTCAGTACTGAAGCTTTCTTT
few	TRBV10-3	TRBD2	TRBJ2-7	CAISAAGGTSDEQYF	TGTGCCATCAGTGCTGCGGGAGGGACCTCGGACGAGCAGTACTTC
-	TRBV30	TRBD2	TRBJ2-3	CAWSAARGGADTQYF	TGTGCCTGGAGTGCCGCACGGGGAGGGGCAGATACGCAGTATTTT
few	TRBV20-1	TRBD1	TRBJ2-2	CSASRDTGGLTGELFF	TGCAGTGCCTCAAGGGATACAGGGGGGCTCACCGGGGAGCTGTTTTTT
-	TRBV5-1	-	TRBJ2-7	CASSSRSEQYF	TGCGCCAGCAGCTCTCGAAGCGAGCAGTACTTC
few	TRBV5-1	-	TRBJ2-1	CASSLGGAERSYNEQFF	TGCGCCAGCAGCTTGGGCGGTGCGGAGCGATCCTACAATGAGCAGTTCTTC